This passage covers 19 T cell receptor beta chains from one sample sequenced in a study of T-cell memory formation after mild COVID-19 listed by TCRdb under 2021. Library preparation was by 5' RACE. For sequencing, an Illumina NovaSeq 6000 was employed. The raw public reads went through TCRdb reprocessing: fastp at Q25, MiXCR clone calling, in-frame beta chains kept. Merged by CDR3 protein, the rows form single entries marked with the most common genes and DNA. This sample lists roughly 180,000 distinct CDR3 sequences; approximately 10% were detected once. The ten largest account for 3.5% to 4% of the sample. Specimen: PBMCs or a T cell subset sorted from them (not recorded which). The receptor set was obtained from a man between 18 and 29 years old who had mild COVID-19 (a few samples of this study predate the infection). The sample titles of this study are shuffled in the database, so cell type and time point are left out; the donor was told from shared clones.

There are many counts of this clonotype. The rearrangement links TRBV20-1 to TRBJ2-4, with D unresolved. The CDR3 spans 14 residues. V was trimmed by 6 bases and J by 8 bases, leaving 20 bases between them. Germline values: CDR1 DFQATT, CDR2 SNEGSKA (reference sequence). In nucleotides, the CDR3 is TGCAGTGCCCAATCGGGCAGTTCAACGGACATTCAGTACTTC. Translation: CSAQSGSSTDIQYF.

This clonotype was counted a few times. The chain joins TRBV6-1 to TRBJ2-4; D is uncertain. The V end lost 3 bases, the J end lost 1 base, and 4 bases lay between the germline ends. From germline, CDR1 is MNHNS and CDR2 SASEGT. The CDR3 totals 13 residues. The CDR3, as DNA: TGTGCCAGCAGTGATGGGGCCAAAAACATTCAGTACTTC. Protein product: CASSDGAKNIQYF.

This clonotype was counted a few times. The chain combines TRBV29-1 with TRBJ2-3, with 7 bases lining up with TRBD2. There are 14 residues in the CDR3. Germline-derived CDR1 and CDR2 are SQVTM and ANQGSEA. The V and J ends lost 5 bases and 3 bases, in that order; junction bases with no gene match: 8. CDR3 coding DNA: TGCAGCGTTCTCCCGGGGGGTCCGACAGATACGCAGTATTTT. This gives the protein CSVLPGGPTDTQYF.

This clonotype was seen a handful of times. V is TRBV6-2 or TRBV6-3 and J is TRBJ1-5; 10 bases agree with TRBD1. The trim removed 5 bases at V and 6 bases at J, leaving 13 bases unmatched. Germline CDR1 reads MNHEY; CDR2 reads SVGEGT. The CDR3 runs to 17 residues. The CDR3 sequence: CASSRRRDRGLFQPQHF. In DNA, the CDR3 is TGTGCCAGCAGTCGACGCCGGGACAGGGGACTTTTTCAGCCCCAGCATTTT.

This clonotype was recorded a few times. The chain recombines TRBV29-1 with TRBJ1-1, with TRBD1 identical over 8 bases. V was pared by 3 bases and J by 5 bases, with 5 bases of the junction left unmatched. Germline V gene sequence: CDR1 SQVTM, CDR2 ANQGSEA. The CDR3 contains 13 residues. The CDR3 here is CSVDYRGGTEAFF. DNA for the CDR3: TGCAGCGTTGATTACAGGGGGGGAACTGAAGCTTTCTTT.

This clonotype was counted between two and nine times. The V call is TRBV2, the J call TRBJ1-1; a possible D gene is TRBD1 (5 bases). This CDR3 has 14 residues. Trimming pared 5 bases from V and 6 bases from J, leaving 16 bases between. Germline values: CDR1 SNHLY, CDR2 FYNNEI. This CDR3 is CASSRDRRGSEAFF. CDR3 nucleotides: TGTGCCAGCAGTAGGGACCGGAGAGGGTCTGAAGCTTTCTTT.

The chain recombines TRBV15 with TRBJ2-7, with D maybe TRBD2 (5 bases). Germline loops: CDR1 LNHNV, CDR2 YYDKDF (reference sequence). V lost 5 bases and J lost 0, with 17 bases in between. CDR3 length equals 16 residues. The CDR3 sequence is CATSPSGRAGSYEQYF. In nucleotides, the CDR3 is TGTGCCACCAGCCCAAGTGGGCGGGCCGGCTCCTACGAGCAGTACTTC.

This clonotype was seen a handful of times. The rearrangement links TRBV4-3 to TRBJ2-5, with D hard to call. This CDR3 has 15 amino acids. The V gene lost 0 bases and the J gene lost 5 bases, with 13 bases spanning the gap. Germline CDR1 is LGHNA and CDR2 is YSLEER. CDR3 region: CASSQDRQIGETQYF. In nucleotides, the CDR3 is TGCGCCAGCAGCCAAGATAGGCAGATTGGGGAGACCCAGTACTTC.

This clonotype was seen ten or more times. The CDR3 sequence is CASSIRTGGGELFF. The CDR3 bases are TGTGCCAGCAGCATTCGGACCGGCGGGGGGGAGCTGTTTTTT. The chain combines TRBV9 with TRBJ2-2; D possibly corresponds to TRBD2 (5 bases). V lost 4 bases and J 8 bases, leaving 15 bases between the germline ends. This CDR3 region has 14 residues. Germline V gives CDR1 SGDLS, CDR2 YYNGEE. The full variable domain, in which reference TRBV9 and TRBJ2-2 provide the parts outside the CDR3, is DSGVTQTPKHLITATGQRVTLRCSPRSGDLSVYWYQQSLDQGLQFLIQYYNGEERAKGNILERFSAQQFPDLHSELNLSSLELGDSALYFCASSIRTGGGELFFGEGSRLTVL.

The rearrangement uses TRBV2 and TRBJ1-5; no clear D gene. This CDR3 is built from 13 residues. V was pared by 2 bases and J by 7 bases, with 9 bases between. Germline lookup yields CDR1 SNHLY and CDR2 FYNNEI. CDR3 sequence (DNA): TGTGCCAGCAGTGAATCTACGGTGCAGCCCCAGCATTTT. Protein product: CASSESTVQPQHF.

This clonotype was seen ten or more times. The chain recombines TRBV12-3 or TRBV12-4 with TRBJ2-3, with 7 bases fitting TRBD2. V was pared by 7 bases and J by 2 bases, with 9 bases of the junction left unmatched. The CDR3 is made up of 15 amino acids. CDR3 sequence (DNA): TGTGCCAGCAACCTGCTAGCGGAGTTCACAGATACGCAGTATTTT. Protein product: CASNLLAEFTDTQYF.

Only a few counts were recorded for this clonotype. The chain recombines TRBV5-4 with TRBJ2-5; 8 nucleotides line up with TRBD1. CDR1 and CDR2 from the germline V gene are SGHNT and YYREEE (reference sequence). The CDR3 covers 15 residues. V lost 0 bases to trimming and J lost 2 bases; unmatched junction nucleotides: 3. CDR3 sequence (DNA): TGTGCCAGCAGCTTGGGGGGGACAGGTCAAGAGACCCAGTACTTC. It is translated as CASSLGGTGQETQYF.

This sequence joins TRBV23-1 and TRBJ1-2; D remains unclear. TRBV23-1 falls under the ORF class, with uncertain function. The CDR3 is 19 residues long. Trimming shortened V by 0 bases and J by 0 bases, and 20 bases separated the two germline ends. Here the CDR3 DNA reads TGCGCCAGCAGTCAATCGAGCCCTAAATCGGTCCTAGCTAACTATGGCTACACCTTC. Amino acid sequence: CASSQSSPKSVLANYGYTF.

The rearrangement joins TRBV6-2 or TRBV6-3 to TRBJ2-1; tentatively, D is TRBD2 (5 bases). The CDR3 loop spans 12 amino acids. The V gene lost 7 bases and the J gene lost 7 bases, with 11 bases spanning the gap. The germline CDR1 and CDR2 sequences are MNHEY and SVGEGT. CDR3 sequence (DNA): TGTGCCAGCACCGACTACCAGAATGAGCAGTTCTTC. Amino acids: CASTDYQNEQFF.

A few counts support this clonotype. The chain links TRBV5-1 to TRBJ2-2; 7 bases align to TRBD1. The CDR3 covers 13 residues. Looked up from germline, CDR1 is SGHRS and CDR2 is YFSETQ. V was clipped by 4 bases and J by 6 bases; unmatched bases: 3. The CDR3 coding sequence is TGCGCCAGCAGCGGCGGACAGGCCGGGGAGCTGTTTTTT. Protein product: CASSGGQAGELFF.

This clonotype was picked up a small number of times. This chain uses TRBV18 with TRBJ2-5, with D tentatively TRBD2 (7 bases). V was cut by 2 bases and J by 3 bases, with 13 bases left in between. The CDR3 is made up of 15 amino acids. CDR1 KGHSH and CDR2 LQKENI come from the germline V gene. CDR3: CASSPLAGAKETQYF. The CDR3 region has the DNA TGTGCCAGCTCACCATTGGCGGGGGCCAAAGAGACCCAGTACTTC.

There are a few counts of this clonotype. The chain carries TRBV20-1 and TRBJ1-4, with a possible D match to TRBD1 (6 bases). Germline CDR1 DFQATT, CDR2 SNEGSKA (reference sequence). The germline V and J ends were trimmed by 0 bases and 7 bases, with 21 bases remaining between them. The CDR3 extends over 17 amino acids. This CDR3 is CSARDGYRGRRGEKLFF. CDR3 DNA: TGCAGTGCTAGAGACGGGTACCGGGGGCGAAGAGGTGAAAAACTGTTTTTT.

This clonotype appeared a few times. The V call is TRBV24-1, the J call TRBJ2-3; the D gene is possibly TRBD1 (6 bases). The CDR3 extends over 12 amino acids. Per the germline V gene, CDR1 is KGHDR and CDR2 is SFDVKD. V was trimmed by 9 bases and J by 14 bases, leaving 20 bases between them. In DNA form, the CDR3 reads TGTGCCACCTGGCTCAGGGGCAGGGTGGGGTATTTT. This gives the protein CATWLRGRVGYF.

The chain carries TRBV20-1 and TRBJ1-6, with D tentatively TRBD1 (6 bases). V lost 3 bases and J lost 8, with 17 bases in between. This CDR3 is 15 amino acids long. Germline V gene sequence: CDR1 DFQATT, CDR2 SNEGSKA (reference sequence). The CDR3 here is CSASWVAGGDSPLHF. For the CDR3, the DNA is TGCAGTGCTAGTTGGGTCGCGGGGGGCGATTCACCCCTCCACTTT.